The 3 T cell receptor beta chains below come from one sample, sequenced in a study of shared clonotypes between healthy human individuals. Sequenced by immunoSEQ multiplex PCR; TCRdb stores in-frame clones only, minus some. This sample has some 500,000 clones; 90% to 97% occur once, and the top ten carry 0.05% to 0.08%. The material sequenced was naive CD4+ T cells sorted from blood. Indicated subset: CD45RA+ positively selected. Receptors originate from a woman between 25 and 40 years old in good health.

V and J are TRBV6-1 and TRBJ2-7; 8 bases are shared with TRBD2. J was trimmed by 5 bases and V by 4 bases; bases with no gene match: 7. Per the germline V gene, CDR1 is MNHNS and CDR2 is SASEGT. The CDR3 runs to 14 residues. Written as DNA, the CDR3 is TGTGCCAGCAGTGCGTTAGCGGGATTCGACGAGCAGTACTTC. Protein: CASSALAGFDEQYF.

This chain connects TRBV19 to TRBJ2-5, with 11 bases fitting TRBD1. The DNA end lines up better with TRBJ2-7; the J call may be wrong. The CDR3 sequence is 14 residues long. Per germline, CDR1 LNHDA and CDR2 SQIVND (reference sequence). The CDR3 DNA follows: TGTGCCAGTAGTAGGACAGGGGGCGTCTACGAGCAGTACTTC. Translating it yields CASSRTGGVYEQYF.

This chain links TRBV19 with TRBJ2-7, with 8 bases aligning to TRBD2. Germline trimming cut 3 bases from V and 4 bases from J; bases unmatched to any gene: 5. This CDR3 has 14 residues. Germline V CDR1 and CDR2: LNHDA, SQIVND (reference sequence). CDR3 DNA: TGTGCCAGTAGTATCGGGAGGGTGTCGTACGAGCAGTACTTC. It translates to CASSIGRVSYEQYF.